The 11 T cell receptor beta chains reported below all come from one sample, sequenced in a study of blood T cell repertoires in COVID-19. Repertoires were generated with immunoSEQ multiplex PCR, while TCRdb's copy carries only in-frame clones and drops some. The data contain about 260,000 clones, roughly 86% of them singletons. The sequencing input was peripheral blood. The source of these receptors is a man aged 40-50 years who had recovered from COVID-19.

This clone has only a few counts. The chain employs TRBV3-1 (or the pseudogene TRBV3-2) and TRBJ2-5; 10 bases are a match to TRBD2. The CDR3 is 18 amino acids. The germline CDR1 and CDR2 sequences are LGHDT and YNNKEL (reference sequence). After removal of 4 bases from V and 5 bases from J, the junction contained 16 bases not matched to a gene. DNA for the CDR3: TGTGCCAGCAGCCTTCGCCTAGCGGGGGTTTCTGGGGTGGAGACCCAGTACTTC. As protein: CASSLRLAGVSGVETQYF.

This rearrangement joins TRBV12-3 or TRBV12-4 to TRBJ1-1; D not resolved. Trimming removed 7 bases at V and 1 base at J, with 10 bases between. The CDR3 is made up of 13 amino acids. CDR3 nucleotide sequence: TGTGCCAGCACCAAGTACAAGAACACTGAAGCTTTCTTT. Encoded protein: CASTKYKNTEAFF.

This chain connects TRBV25-1 to TRBJ1-1; D is possibly TRBD1 (5 bases). CDR3 size: 15 residues. V was pared by 4 bases and J by 5 bases, with 17 bases between. Germline CDR1 is MGHDK and CDR2 is SYGVNS. The CDR3: CASSAAGGRWTEAFF. The CDR3, as DNA: TGTGCCAGCAGTGCGGCGGGGGGTCGGTGGACTGAAGCTTTCTTT.

This rearrangement joins TRBV5-1 to TRBJ2-2; maybe TRBD2 (6 bases). This CDR3 spans 15 amino acids. Trimming removed 4 bases at V and 2 bases at J, with 12 bases between. Per the germline V gene, CDR1 is SGHRS and CDR2 is YFSETQ. CDR3 bases: TGCGCCAGCAGCGGTACCGGGACTAACACCGGGGAGCTGTTTTTT. Encoded protein: CASSGTGTNTGELFF.

The chain is built from TRBV7-2 and TRBJ2-3; no clear D. This CDR3 comprises 15 residues. The V gene's germline CDR1 is SGHTA and CDR2 FQGNSA. V lost 5 bases to trimming and J lost 2 bases, with 14 bases between them. The CDR3: CASSARLRSTDTQYF. In nucleotides, the CDR3 is TGTGCCAGCAGCGCACGACTTAGGTCCACAGATACGCAGTATTTT.

The rearrangement joins TRBV29-1 to TRBJ2-3; 14 bases are shared with TRBD2. Germline V gene sequence: CDR1 SQVTM, CDR2 ANQGSEA. The V and J ends lost 2 bases and 4 bases, in that order; junction bases with no gene match: 5. The CDR3 is made up of 16 amino acids. CDR3 in amino acids: CSVERTSGGRADTQYF. In DNA, the CDR3 is TGCAGCGTTGAACGGACTAGCGGGGGGAGGGCAGATACGCAGTATTTT.

This CDR3 is CASSSKLAGFQETQYF. CDR3 coding DNA: TGTGCCAGCAGCTCGAAACTAGCGGGGTTCCAAGAGACCCAGTACTTC. The chain combines TRBV7-2 with TRBJ2-5; 10 nucleotides line up with TRBD2. The CDR3 consists of 16 residues. Germline CDR1 reads SGHTA; CDR2 reads FQGNSA. The junction had 6 bases not matched to a gene; V was cut back by 4 bases and J by 1 base.

This chain joins TRBV19 and TRBJ1-5, with D perhaps TRBD1 (5 bases). Trimming shortened V by 6 bases and J by 3 bases, and 15 bases separated the two germline ends. The CDR3 contains 15 residues. CDR1 is LNHDA and CDR2 is SQIVND in the germline V gene (reference sequence). This CDR3 is CASRNRRGPNQPQHF. Here the CDR3 DNA reads TGTGCCAGTAGGAACAGGAGAGGTCCCAATCAGCCCCAGCATTTT.

The rearrangement links TRBV12-5 to TRBJ1-3; 11 bases match TRBD1. The CDR3 consists of 16 residues. Losses at the gene ends were 1 base for V and 3 bases for J; bases not matched to a gene: 2. CDR1 LGHNT and CDR2 FRNRAP come from the germline V gene. CDR3 loop: CASGLGTGGLGNTIYF. As DNA, the CDR3 is TGTGCTAGTGGTTTGGGGACAGGGGGCCTTGGAAACACCATATATTTT.

The chain combines TRBV18 with TRBJ1-6; 9 nucleotides match TRBD1. CDR1 and CDR2 from the germline V gene are KGHSH and LQKENI. The CDR3 length is 15 residues. J gave up 9 bases and V 3 bases, and 6 bases lay outside the gene matches. Written as DNA, the CDR3 is TGTGCCAGCTCACCGGGCGGACAGGGGTCTTCACCCCTCCACTTT. This codes for CASSPGGQGSSPLHF.

J is TRBJ2-1 and V is TRBV6-2 or TRBV6-3; maybe TRBD2 (5 bases). Trimming took 0 bases from V and 5 from J, leaving 17 bases between them. This CDR3 is built from 17 residues. Germline CDR1 is MNHEY and CDR2 is SVGEGT. In nucleotides, the CDR3 is TGTGCCAGCAGTTACTCGAGGAGGCCCTGGGCAAACAATGAGCAGTTCTTC. Its protein is CASSYSRRPWANNEQFF.